The present T cell receptor (beta chain) was sequenced within a study of PD-L1 blockade in urothelial cancer. Study in general: The year 2014 saw patients start atezolizumab, 1,200 mg intravenously every 3 weeks. Blood yielded a median of around 150,000 T cells per sample. General study results and limits: For durable-benefit patients, tumor-associated blood clones expanded more at 3 weeks.

Synthetic analogs of TCR templates were spiked into every PCR. The repertoire was sequenced with immunoSEQ multiplex PCR; TCRdb's copy has only in-frame clones and lacks some. Seen here are fewer than 75,000 clones, around 84% observed once, and the top ten hold 4% to 6%. Regarding this clone: Its antigen is still unknown.

The CDR3 is made up of 17 amino acids. Germline V gene data show CDR1 as MNHEY and CDR2 as SMNVEV (reference sequence). V was clipped by 5 bases and J by 0 bases; unmatched bases: 11. This chain connects TRBV27 to TRBJ1-1; 8 bases fit TRBD1. The TCR comes from a man in his 70s with urothelial cancer. The source was PBMCs, collected around atezolizumab (anti-PD-L1) treatment. CDR3 residues: CASSPLRGTGMNTEAFF. The CDR3 nucleotides are TGTGCCAGCAGTCCCTTACGGGGGACAGGAATGAACACTGAAGCTTTCTTT.